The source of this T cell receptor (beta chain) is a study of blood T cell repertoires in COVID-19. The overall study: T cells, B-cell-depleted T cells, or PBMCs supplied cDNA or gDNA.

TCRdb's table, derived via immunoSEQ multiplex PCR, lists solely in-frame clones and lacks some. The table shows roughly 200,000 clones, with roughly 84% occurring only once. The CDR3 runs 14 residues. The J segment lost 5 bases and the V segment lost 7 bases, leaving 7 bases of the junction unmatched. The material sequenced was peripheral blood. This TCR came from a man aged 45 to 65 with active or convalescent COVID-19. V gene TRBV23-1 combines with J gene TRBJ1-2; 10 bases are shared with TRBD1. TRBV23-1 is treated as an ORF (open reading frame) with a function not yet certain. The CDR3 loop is CASIRQGARYGYTF. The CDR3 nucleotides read TGCGCCAGCATTAGACAGGGGGCTAGGTATGGCTACACCTTC.